A few counts support the clone carrying this T cell receptor (beta chain). Antigen unknown. TCRdb called the RT-PCR reads again in MiXCR, with one record for every CDR3 protein. Among hundreds of thousands of distinct CDR3 sequences listed, 15% to 19% were seen once. The source of the sample is a study of response to subunit inactivated influenza vaccine. Whole-study results and caveats: Few additional T cells are recruited per seasonal influenza vaccination, authors suggested.

Germline V lookup: CDR1 MGHDK, CDR2 SYGVNS. V was shortened by 3 bases and J by 3 bases, with 13 bases between the two germline ends. The length of the CDR3 is 15 residues. The specimen was PBMCs from blood, collected roughly 12 days after vaccination. The TCR was taken from a man over 45 who received an inactivated influenza vaccine. The rearrangement uses TRBV25-1 and TRBJ2-3, with D possibly being TRBD2 (5 bases). CDR3 loop: CASSDWKGGTDTQYF. DNA of the CDR3: TGTGCCAGCAGTGACTGGAAGGGCGGGACAGATACGCAGTATTTT.